Included here is one T cell receptor beta chain sequence, with context. The naive CD8 population came from CD45RO-negative cells selected for CCR7, without terminally differentiated effector memory CD45RA+ cells. These data come from a study of shared clonotypes between healthy human individuals. Study summary: Per donor, CD8 memory used one plate, CD8 naive used two, CD4 memory used three and CD4 naive used three.

The assay was immunoSEQ multiplex PCR, and TCRdb's table has in-frame clones only and misses some. The sample has approximately 1.9 million clones; around 93% are singletons. In germline, CDR1 is MNHEY, CDR2 SVGAGI. Trimming left V 5 bases short and J 4 bases short, with 8 bases between. The CDR3 runs to 12 residues. The clonotype comes from a man in his late teens or twenties in good health. Some clones in this sample may be carry-over from other donors' samples. This chain joins TRBV6-5 and TRBJ1-2; D is ambiguous. Specimen: naive CD8+ T cells from PBMCs. CDR3 protein: CASSPDGYGYTF. The CDR3 DNA reads as TGTGCCAGCAGTCCGGACGGCTATGGCTACACCTTC.